These 24 T cell receptor beta chains were all obtained from the same sample, sequenced in a study of blood T cell repertoires in COVID-19. The data were produced by immunoSEQ multiplex PCR, yet TCRdb's version contains in-frame clones alone and is incomplete. The data hold fewer than 100,000 clones, with roughly 87% observed a single time. Sequenced input: peripheral blood. The receptors were sampled from a woman at least 80 years old with acute or convalescent COVID-19.

V gene TRBV3-1 (or the pseudogene TRBV3-2) combines with J gene TRBJ1-5; no reliable D call. Trimming pared 0 bases from V and 4 bases from J, leaving 10 bases between. Looked up from germline, CDR1 is LGHDT and CDR2 is YNNKEL (reference sequence). This CDR3 has 15 amino acids. Here the CDR3 reads CASSQDPHGNQPQHF. The CDR3 DNA is TGTGCCAGCAGCCAAGATCCCCACGGTAATCAGCCCCAGCATTTT.

This rearrangement joins TRBV21-1 to TRBJ2-7; the tabulated D call, TRBD1, remains unverified against the DNA. TRBV21-1 is noted as a pseudogene. The CDR3 covers 17 residues. As DNA, the CDR3 is TGTGCCAGCAGCAAACGTCGGACAGGGGACTCATCCTACGAGCAGTACTTC. It is translated as CASSKRRTGDSSYEQYF.

The chain couples TRBV6-5 to TRBJ1-2; TRBD1 matches 12 bases. This CDR3 region has 15 residues. Germline-derived CDR1 and CDR2 are MNHEY and SVGAGI. Trimming at V came to 6 bases and at J to 7 bases, leaving 9 bases not matched to a gene. The CDR3 DNA reads TGTGCCAGCAGGAATACCGGGACAGGGGGCTCTGGCTACACCTTC. Protein: CASRNTGTGGSGYTF.

This clone was detected once. The V gene is TRBV5-1, the J gene TRBJ1-3; D might be TRBD1 (6 bases). V was pared by 4 bases and J by 1 base, with 15 bases between. There are 16 residues in the CDR3. The germline V gene encodes CDR1 SGHRS and CDR2 YFSETQ. The CDR3 DNA reads as TGCGCCAGCAGCCCACAGGGCATGGGGTCTGGAAACACCATATATTTT. Its translation: CASSPQGMGSGNTIYF.

The chain uses TRBV30 and TRBJ2-3; TRBD2 matches at 9 bases. The V segment lost 4 bases and the J segment 1 base; nucleotides outside the gene matches: 6. This CDR3 has 15 residues. The germline V gene has CDR1 GTSNPN and CDR2 SVGIG (reference sequence). This chain's CDR3 is CAWKRKRGGTDTQYF. DNA for the CDR3: TGTGCCTGGAAACGAAAGCGGGGGGGCACAGATACGCAGTATTTT.

V usage is TRBV7-8 and J usage is TRBJ2-3; maybe TRBD2 (6 bases). V was pared by 4 bases and J by 4 bases, with 18 bases between. Germline lookup yields CDR1 SGHVS and CDR2 FQNEAQ. The length of the CDR3 is 16 residues. CDR3 loop: CASSSSGRPQADTQYF. Written as DNA, the CDR3 is TGTGCCAGCAGCTCGTCAGGGAGGCCTCAGGCAGATACGCAGTATTTT.

This clone appeared once. The chain joins TRBV28 to TRBJ1-5; TRBD1 matches at 8 bases. CDR1 is MDHEN and CDR2 is SYDVKM in the germline V gene. V lost 7 bases, J lost 7 bases, and 21 bases stayed unmatched. The CDR3 length is 18 residues. CDR3 protein: CASTTRGLLTGEGQPQHF. The CDR3 DNA sequence: TGTGCCAGCACAACTAGGGGCCTGTTGACAGGGGAAGGACAGCCCCAGCATTTT. Variable domain in full (rest from reference TRBV28 and TRBJ1-5): DVKVTQSSRYLVKRTGEKVFLECVQDMDHENMFWYRQDPGLGLRLIYFSYDVKMKEKGDIPEGYSVSREKKERFSLILESASTNQTSMYLCASTTRGLLTGEGQPQHFGDGTRLSIL.

The chain recombines TRBV18 with TRBJ1-4; weak D call: TRBD1 (6 bases). The germline gives CDR1 KGHSH, CDR2 LQKENI. Trimming took 5 bases from V and 0 from J, leaving 7 bases between them. The CDR3 loop spans 14 amino acids. CDR3 sequence: CASSYRATNEKLFF. The CDR3 DNA sequence: TGTGCCAGCTCATACAGGGCAACTAATGAAAAACTGTTTTTT.

The rearrangement uses TRBV9 and TRBJ2-7, with TRBD1 identical over 7 bases. The trim removed 2 bases at V and 1 base at J, leaving 3 bases unmatched. Germline assignment: CDR1 SGDLS and CDR2 YYNGEE. The CDR3 is made up of 14 amino acids. The CDR3 loop is CASSVGTASYEQYF. The CDR3 DNA sequence: TGTGCCAGCAGCGTGGGGACAGCTTCCTACGAGCAGTACTTC. The variable domain in full, completed from reference TRBV9 and TRBJ2-7, reads DSGVTQTPKHLITATGQRVTLRCSPRSGDLSVYWYQQSLDQGLQFLIQYYNGEERAKGNILERFSAQQFPDLHSELNLSSLELGDSALYFCASSVGTASYEQYFGPGTRLTVT.

The genes are TRBV10-3 and TRBJ1-6; a weak D match, TRBD1 (6 bases). The CDR3 is made up of 13 amino acids. Looked up from germline, CDR1 is ENHRY and CDR2 is SYGVKD. V was shortened by 7 bases and J by 7 bases, with 11 bases between the two germline ends. The CDR3 nucleotides are TGTGCCATCACTCCAGGGGAAAATTCACCCCTCCACTTT. As protein: CAITPGENSPLHF.

This chain joins TRBV28 and TRBJ2-3, with D perhaps TRBD2 (7 bases). The ends were cut back, 6 bases at V and 5 bases at J, with 18 bases in the middle. Germline CDR1 and CDR2: MDHEN and SYDVKM. The CDR3 contains 15 residues. The CDR3 DNA sequence: TGTGCCAGCAGAGTACCCCCGGGGGGCGGAGATACGCAGTATTTT. Amino acid sequence: CASRVPPGGGDTQYF.

The rearrangement uses TRBV12-3 or TRBV12-4 and TRBJ2-1; D is unresolved. The CDR3 extends over 13 amino acids. V lost 5 bases and J lost 3, with 8 bases in between. CDR3: CASSPPGYNEQFF. DNA of the CDR3: TGTGCCAGCAGTCCTCCGGGCTACAATGAGCAGTTCTTC.

The chain links TRBV5-3 to TRBJ2-7, with TRBD1 matching 8 bases. TRBV5-3 is an open reading frame, and its role is uncertain. With V trimmed by 5 bases and J by 7 bases, 5 bases remained unmatched. CDR3 size: 12 residues. The CDR3 loop is CARSWDRIEQYF. CDR3 nucleotide sequence: TGTGCCAGAAGTTGGGACAGGATAGAGCAGTACTTC.

CDR3 DNA sequence: TGTGCCAGTAGTGTCTTCTTAGGGCAGGGGAGAGGGGACACTGAAGCTTTCTTT. Protein: CASSVFLGQGRGDTEAFF. The gene calls are TRBV19 and TRBJ1-1, with TRBD1 as a possible D gene (6 bases). Trimming removed 5 bases from V and 3 bases from J, with 25 bases in between. This CDR3 region has 18 residues. Germline values: CDR1 LNHDA, CDR2 SQIVND (reference sequence).

Concerning this clone itself: The junction departs from the called germline gene at one end, perhaps through a read error. The V and J genes are TRBV7-7 and TRBJ2-2; TRBD1 matches 12 bases. This CDR3 is 16 amino acids long. The germline CDR1 and CDR2 sequences are SSHAT and FNYEAQ (reference sequence). CDR3 residues: CASSPGTGGASGELFF. CDR3 nucleotides: TGTGCTAGCAGCCCCGGGACAGGGGGCGCGTCCGGGGAGCTGTTTTTT.

This chain joins TRBV5-6 and TRBJ1-2; 7 nucleotides match TRBD1. The germline V gene has CDR1 SGHDT and CDR2 YYEEEE. The trim removed 4 bases at V and 4 bases at J, leaving 16 bases unmatched. This CDR3 is 17 amino acids long. CDR3 nucleotide sequence: TGTGCCAGCAGCCACACCCCCGGGACAGATATTTTCTATGGCTACACCTTC. Translated: CASSHTPGTDIFYGYTF.

The V gene is TRBV6-6, the J gene TRBJ2-7, with a tentative D call TRBD1 (6 bases). The CDR3 is 13 amino acids. The V and J ends lost 5 bases and 4 bases respectively, with 12 bases between them. CDR1 and CDR2 (germline): MNHNY, SVGAGI (reference sequence). The DNA of the CDR3 is TGTGCCAGCAGTCACGAACAGGGTTACGAGCAGTACTTC. Protein product: CASSHEQGYEQYF.

This clone has just one count. The chain carries TRBV3-1 (or the pseudogene TRBV3-2) and TRBJ1-2; D is ambiguous. The length of the CDR3 is 14 residues. From germline, CDR1 is LGHDT and CDR2 YNNKEL (reference sequence). The V end was cut by 5 bases, the J end by 4 bases, with 14 bases between. The CDR3 loop is CASSEAPPSYGYTF. For the CDR3, the DNA is TGTGCCAGCAGCGAAGCCCCCCCGTCCTATGGCTACACCTTC.

The chain joins TRBV12-5 to TRBJ2-1; D perhaps matches TRBD1 (5 bases). Germline V gives CDR1 LGHNT, CDR2 FRNRAP. The CDR3 covers 15 residues. V lost 6 bases and J 3 bases, leaving 15 bases between the germline ends. The CDR3 nucleotides read TGTGCTAGTGGGGGTCAGGCAGGGTACTACAATGAGCAGTTCTTC. Residues: CASGGQAGYYNEQFF.

The rearrangement joins TRBV12-3 or TRBV12-4 to TRBJ1-1; D perhaps matches TRBD1 (5 bases). This CDR3 is built from 12 residues. Deletions cut 6 bases from V and 4 bases from J, with 9 bases between. CDR3: CASSPGVTEAFF. CDR3 coding DNA: TGTGCCAGCAGCCCGGGGGTCACTGAAGCTTTCTTT.

The chain recombines TRBV3-1 (or the pseudogene TRBV3-2) with TRBJ2-5; D may be TRBD1 (5 bases). The CDR3 covers 12 residues. V lost 4 bases and J lost 3, with 6 bases in between. Germline CDR1 LGHDT, CDR2 YNNKEL (reference sequence). The CDR3 coding sequence is TGTGCCAGCAGCCTCAGGGAAGAGACCCAGTACTTC. Amino acids: CASSLREETQYF.

This chain connects TRBV19 to TRBJ1-5; a possible D gene is TRBD1 (6 bases). CDR3 length: 14 amino acids. CDR1 is LNHDA and CDR2 is SQIVND in the germline V gene (reference sequence). Trimming shortened V by 9 bases and J by 2 bases, and 14 bases separated the two germline ends. The CDR3 sequence is CASIGQSGNQPQHF. The CDR3 nucleotides read TGTGCCAGCATCGGACAGTCGGGCAATCAGCCCCAGCATTTT.

The J gene is TRBJ2-1, the V gene TRBV5-8, with TRBD2 identical over 8 bases. CDR3 size: 15 residues. V was clipped by 3 bases and J by 7 bases; unmatched bases: 9. The V gene's germline CDR1 is SGHTS and CDR2 YDEGEE. This CDR3 reads CASSSTSAGGNEQFF. The CDR3 DNA follows: TGTGCCAGCAGCTCGACTAGCGCGGGAGGTAATGAGCAGTTCTTC. The full variable domain, rest sourced from reference TRBV5-8 and TRBJ2-1, is EAGVTQSPTHLIKTRGQQATLRCSPISGHTSVYWYQQALGLGLQFLLWYDEGEERNRGNFPPRFSGRQFPNYSSELNVNALELEDSALYLCASSSTSAGGNEQFFGPGTRLTVL.

The chain couples TRBV12-5 to TRBJ2-2; the D gene is possibly TRBD1 (6 bases). V shed 6 bases and J shed 5 bases, with 22 bases lying between them. Germline V lookup: CDR1 LGHNT, CDR2 FRNRAP. CDR3 length: 17 residues. CDR3 sequence: CASGPLRGRTGTGELFF. The CDR3 DNA reads TGTGCTAGTGGCCCCCTCAGGGGAAGAACGGGAACCGGGGAGCTGTTTTTT.